These T cell receptor beta chains were read from a single sample in a study of blood T cell repertoires in COVID-19. Produced via immunoSEQ multiplex PCR; TCRdb's table is partial and in-frame only. The table shows fewer than 300,000 clones, with 70% to 90% occurring only once. Material: peripheral blood. The receptors were sampled from a woman in her 70s with active or convalescent COVID-19. Each CDR3 is given with its conserved first and last residue.

v_call cdr3_aa
TRBV10-3 CAISDSDRGYQPQHF
TRBV2 CASRRGGNTDTQYF
TRBV19 CASSEPGLSKNIQYF
TRBV27 CASSPWTAPYSNQPQHF
TRBV11-2 CASSPRPSSYNEQFF
TRBV20-1 CSARSFDEQYF
TRBV4-1 CASSQGEGEAQYF
TRBV18 CASSRGQSNYGYTF
TRBV19 CASSLKTGEVKSPLHF
TRBV6-1 CASSETWSKFTEAFF
TRBV5-1 CASSEVSIGGPAGELFF
TRBV5-5 CASSLGQEYYEQYF
TRBV14 CASSPHTGGPVEQFF
TRBV7-9 CASRRQGAEETQYF
TRBV24-1 CATSDLLANSYNEQFF
TRBV29-1 CGASGSYEQYF
TRBV2 CASNRASGYTDTQYF
TRBV5-4 CASSPGPFQETQYF
TRBV4-1 CASSQGKQGWHSYEQYF
TRBV6-1 CASSDWDRENIQYF
TRBV9 CASSRTGEPQHF
TRBV7-7 CASSPFLGLGPEAFF
TRBV18 CASSRGQTQETQYF
TRBV27 CASSPLSNTEAFF
TRBV7-2 CASSLTGSTDTQYF
TRBV6-4 CASFPREYWDRVSTQAFF
TRBV19 CASSMGGGQPGSYEQYF
TRBV19 CASSDSPVTGGNEQFF
TRBV3-1/TRBV3-2 CASSQEGPGGNEKLFF
TRBV30 CAWSSQRDQPQHF
TRBV13 CASSGLAGGDTQYF
TRBV6-5 CASSYSGGRGLETQYF
TRBV5-1 CASSGRPEYEQYF
TRBV7-9 CASSSGLDSNQPQHF
TRBV7-3 CASSPDRGDTQYF
TRBV28 CASSRSPGLGGGELFF
TRBV19 CASSGGFQETQYF
TRBV5-6 CASSSGVGNRETQYF
TRBV11-1 CASSLTVRSTLHF
TRBV9 CASSVGLAGGNIQYF
TRBV7-2 CAPFEGEDEKLFF
TRBV7-6 CASSPGQPDEKLFF
TRBV2 CATVDRGGTGELFF
TRBV9 CASSVAGYNEQFF
TRBV6-5 CASSYDSASKGYTF
TRBV6-5 CASSHTTSAYNEQFF
TRBV20-1 CRLAGGNEQYF
TRBV5-4 CASTLGVQGTEAFF
TRBV10-3 CAISPRRQDNSPLHF
TRBV7-6 CASSLARNPKETQYF
TRBV6-5 CASRGQRNTEAFF
TRBV19 CASDRGYGYTF
TRBV28 CASSLGGDGANVLTF
TRBV19 CASSTSGGYGYTF
TRBV12-3/TRBV12-4 CASSPPAYLAPFF